This passage covers 8 T cell receptor beta chains from one sample sequenced in a study of cytomegalovirus exposure and HLA in healthy donors. The PCR had 60 Vbeta and 13 Jbeta primers. This table comes from immunoSEQ multiplex PCR, and its TCRdb copy is limited to in-frame clones, with some not included. Altogether a few hundred thousand clones are present, 60% to 85% being singletons, with the ten largest covering 15% to 19%. The sequenced material came from PBMCs. The receptors stem from a man aged 40-49 years in good health and CMV-seronegative.

This clone was seen only a few times. The rearrangement links TRBV7-8 to TRBJ2-7, with 8 positions matching TRBD1. The V and J ends lost 5 bases and 6 bases, in that order; junction bases with no gene match: 9. Per the germline V gene, CDR1 is SGHVS and CDR2 is FQNEAQ. CDR3 length equals 14 residues. The CDR3 spells CASSLTGTGSEQYF. The CDR3, as DNA: TGTGCCAGCAGCCTGACCGGGACAGGTAGCGAGCAGTACTTC.

This clone was found once. The J gene is TRBJ1-2, the V gene TRBV5-1; tentative D call: TRBD1 (5 bases). V was trimmed by 4 bases and J by 5 bases, leaving 15 bases between them. Germline values: CDR1 SGHRS, CDR2 YFSETQ. This CDR3 spans 14 amino acids. The CDR3 here is CASSTDTAGYGYTF. The CDR3 DNA follows: TGCGCCAGCAGCACGGACACCGCTGGGTATGGCTACACCTTC.

The chain couples TRBV9 to TRBJ1-5, with 7 bases fitting TRBD1. Trimming cost V 2 bases and J 1 base; bases outside gene matches: 3. From germline, CDR1 is SGDLS and CDR2 YYNGEE. This CDR3 contains 15 residues. The CDR3 bases are TGTGCCAGCAGCGTGACAGGGTCGAGCAATCAGCCCCAGCATTTT. This translates into CASSVTGSSNQPQHF.

V is TRBV5-4 and J is TRBJ2-7; maybe TRBD1 (5 bases). Germline CDR1 is SGHNT and CDR2 is YYREEE (reference sequence). V was clipped by 4 bases and J by 5 bases, with 16 bases between them. The CDR3 is 14 amino acids. The CDR3 loop reads CASSTGQTWDEQYF. The CDR3, as DNA: TGTGCCAGCAGCACCGGACAAACGTGGGACGAGCAGTACTTC. The entire variable domain, with the rest obtained from reference TRBV5-4 and TRBJ2-7, is as follows: ETGVTQSPTHLIKTRGQQVTLRCSSQSGHNTVSWYQQALGQGPQFIFQYYREEENGRGNFPPRFSGLQFPNYSSELNVNALELDDSALYLCASSTGQTWDEQYFGPGTRLTVT.

J is TRBJ2-7 and V is TRBV28; TRBD1 agrees at 7 bases. With V trimmed by 5 bases and J by 6 bases, 4 bases remained unmatched. Germline V gene sequence: CDR1 MDHEN, CDR2 SYDVKM. The CDR3 consists of 12 residues. CDR3 bases: TGTGCCAGCAGTCGCCCAGGGGGCGAGCAGTACTTC. This codes for CASSRPGGEQYF.

This clone appeared a few times. Written as DNA, the CDR3 is TGTGCCAGCAGTTCCTTCCAAGAGACCCAGTACTTC. Translation: CASSSFQETQYF. The rearrangement uses TRBV13 and TRBJ2-5; D is unclear. The CDR3 extends over 12 amino acids. CDR1 and CDR2 (germline): PRHDT, FYEKMQ (reference sequence). Trimming pared 6 bases from V and 1 base from J, leaving 6 bases between.

The chain is built from TRBV2 and TRBJ2-7, with D perhaps TRBD1 (5 bases). V was clipped by 3 bases and J by 2 bases, with 11 bases between them. CDR3 length: 14 amino acids. CDR1 SNHLY and CDR2 FYNNEI come from the germline V gene. For the CDR3, the DNA is TGTGCCAGCAGTGATGGTCAAGGGGCCTACGAGCAGTACTTC. Residues: CASSDGQGAYEQYF. Supplemented by reference TRBV2 and TRBJ2-7, the full variable domain reads EPEVTQTPSHQVTQMGQEVILRCVPISNHLYFYWYRQILGQKVEFLVSFYNNEISEKSEIFDDQFSVERPDGSNFTLKIRSTKLEDSAMYFCASSDGQGAYEQYFGPGTRLTVT.

This sequence joins TRBV4-1 and TRBJ2-7; 8 nucleotides agree with TRBD2. Germline V gene sequence: CDR1 MGHRA, CDR2 YSYEKL. Trimming at V came to 3 bases and at J to 3 bases, leaving 7 bases not matched to a gene. The CDR3 sequence is 15 residues long. CDR3 region: CASSHELAVIYEQYF. The CDR3 bases are TGCGCCAGCAGCCACGAACTAGCGGTTATCTACGAGCAGTACTTC.